This TCR beta chain comes out of a study of identical twins. Broader study findings: For out-of-frame beta sequences, excess twin sharing was weaker.

Healthy Caucasian donors formed the entire cohort. After template switching added a universal primer site, the resulting cDNA carried unique molecular identifiers. TCRdb reanalysed the 5' RACE reads using MiXCR and keeps one entry per CDR3 protein. The sample shows 350,000 to 450,000 distinct CDR3 sequences, roughly 20% of them seen only once. Trimming left V 4 bases short and J 2 bases short, with 12 bases between. The CDR3 is 14 residues long. Details on this clonotype: The antigen is not known.

V gene TRBV12-3 or TRBV12-4 combines with J gene TRBJ2-7; the D gene is possibly TRBD2 (5 bases). The sample comprised naive T cells sorted from blood. This sequence originates from a man between 45 and 60 years old in good health. Here the CDR3 reads CASSWAGLPYEQYF. CDR3 in DNA: TGTGCCAGCAGTTGGGCAGGACTCCCCTACGAGCAGTACTTC.